This TCR beta chain was observed in a study of cytomegalovirus exposure and HLA in healthy donors. The CDR3 is 16 amino acids. Notes on the study in general: Reports indicated that the classifier achieved high specificity and sensitivity in diagnosing cytomegalovirus status. A later analysis reportedly found that, within productive TCRs, an Asian-associated ancestry cluster had fewer N-insertions than the mean observed across the approximately 600 donors. Roughly uniform sequencing depth across donors was assumed, possibly incorrectly.

There are a few counts of this clone. Its cognate antigen is unknown. PCR involved 60 Vbeta and 13 Jbeta primers. Generated by immunoSEQ multiplex PCR, the TCRdb table keeps only in-frame clones and is missing some. The table includes 130,000 or so clones, approximately 72% detected once. The clonotype originates from a man aged 18-30 years in good health and CMV-seronegative. This chain joins TRBV21-1 and TRBJ2-7; TRBD2 is the table's D call and was not checked against the DNA. TRBV21-1 is classified as a pseudogene. Sequenced: PBMCs. The CDR3 is CASSVRTGLFSYEQYF. The CDR3 region has the DNA TGTGCCAGCAGCGTTCGGACGGGACTTTTCTCCTACGAGCAGTACTTC.